Following are 22 T cell receptor beta chains from one sample sequenced in a study of shared clonotypes between healthy human individuals. Some clones are missing from TCRdb's copy, which holds only in-frame ones; the method was immunoSEQ multiplex PCR. The sample carries 1.6 million or so clones, less than 99% recorded once. The specimen was naive CD4+ T cells sorted from blood. The subset denotes: CD45RA+ positively selected. The receptors stem from a man aged 25 to 40 in good health.

The V call is TRBV11-1, the J call TRBJ2-7; TRBD1 is a possible D gene (6 bases). CDR1 is SGHAT and CDR2 is FQDESV in the germline V gene (reference sequence). This CDR3 is built from 15 residues. V lost 6 bases and J 1 base, leaving 16 bases between the germline ends. CDR3 sequence reads: CASSLGAGVSYEQYF. CDR3 coding DNA: TGTGCCAGCAGTCTGGGCGCAGGGGTTTCCTACGAGCAGTACTTC.

V gene TRBV7-8 combines with J gene TRBJ2-3; 8 bases agree with TRBD2. Germline loops: CDR1 SGHVS, CDR2 FQNEAQ. The CDR3 is 18 residues long. V shed 3 bases and J 4 bases; nucleotides not matched to a gene: 15. For the CDR3, the DNA is TGTGCCAGCAGCTTCCCCCGGTCGGGCGGGAGGATGGCAGATACGCAGTATTTT. It encodes CASSFPRSGGRMADTQYF.

V gene TRBV29-1 combines with J gene TRBJ2-7; 8 bases are shared with TRBD2. The CDR3 loop spans 13 amino acids. The V gene's germline CDR1 is SQVTM and CDR2 ANQGSEA. V lost 5 bases and J lost 9; bases outside the gene matches: 12. CDR3 protein: CSVSAGALSGQYF. For the CDR3, the DNA is TGCAGCGTTTCAGCGGGAGCCCTTTCGGGGCAGTACTTC.

The J gene is TRBJ2-7, the V gene TRBV5-6; D is uncertain. Deletions cut 0 bases from V and 2 bases from J, with 12 bases between. The germline V gene encodes CDR1 SGHDT and CDR2 YYEEEE. The CDR3 consists of 15 residues. DNA of the CDR3: TGTGCCAGCAGCTTGGTTTGGGCAGGCCCCTACGAGCAGTACTTC. Translated: CASSLVWAGPYEQYF.

CDR3 sequence reads: CASSLRLAGKETQYF. The DNA for the CDR3 is TGTGCCAGCAGCCTCCGACTAGCGGGGAAAGAGACCCAGTACTTC. V usage is TRBV7-8 and J usage is TRBJ2-5, with 11 nucleotides matching TRBD2. CDR3 length equals 15 residues. The trim removed 5 bases at V and 3 bases at J, leaving 5 bases unmatched. Germline lookup yields CDR1 SGHVS and CDR2 FQNEAQ. The whole variable domain, filled in from reference TRBV7-8 and TRBJ2-5, reads GAGVSQSPRYKVAKRGQDVALRCDPISGHVSLFWYQQALGQGPEFLTYFQNEAQLDKSGLPSDRFFAERPEGSVSTLKIQRTQQEDSAVYLCASSLRLAGKETQYFGPGTRLLVL.

This rearrangement joins TRBV6-9 to TRBJ2-7, with D hard to call. CDR1 is MNHGY and CDR2 is SVAAGI in the germline V gene. The ends were cut back, 3 bases at V and 6 bases at J, with 0 bases in the middle. The CDR3 contains 9 residues. CDR3 DNA: TGTGCCAGCAGTTACGAGCAGTACTTC. Its protein product is CASSYEQYF.

The chain carries TRBV5-1 and TRBJ2-7, with D possibly being TRBD1 or TRBD2 (5 bases each). Germline loops: CDR1 SGHRS, CDR2 YFSETQ. The CDR3 length is 13 residues. V was cut by 4 bases and J by 4 bases, with 12 bases left in between. The CDR3 sequence is CASSQAGAYEQYF. The DNA of the CDR3 is TGCGCCAGCAGCCAGGCCGGGGCGTACGAGCAGTACTTC.

The chain is built from TRBV28 and TRBJ1-2, with no clear D. From germline, CDR1 is MDHEN and CDR2 SYDVKM. V was cut by 3 bases and J by 2 bases, with 13 bases left in between. The CDR3 sequence is 15 residues long. CDR3 amino acids: CASSFYPSGNYGYTF. CDR3 DNA sequence: TGTGCCAGCAGTTTTTATCCCAGTGGAAACTATGGCTACACCTTC.

This chain connects TRBV30 to TRBJ2-1; 8 positions match TRBD2. The CDR3 is 15 amino acids. Germline V gene data show CDR1 as GTSNPN and CDR2 as SVGIG (reference sequence). V shed 6 bases, J shed 6 bases, and the junction held 13 bases outside the gene matches. CDR3 sequence: CACPLAAGVGNEQFF. CDR3 nucleotides: TGTGCCTGTCCCCTGGCAGCGGGAGTTGGCAATGAGCAGTTCTTC.

The chain joins TRBV19 to TRBJ2-4, with 9 bases that match TRBD1. Looked up from germline, CDR1 is LNHDA and CDR2 is SQIVND (reference sequence). Trimming took 4 bases from V and 5 from J; bases not matched to a gene: 3. This CDR3 is built from 14 residues. CDR3 loop: CASSSRDRENIQYF. In nucleotides, the CDR3 is TGTGCCAGTAGTAGCCGGGACAGGGAAAACATTCAGTACTTC.

The chain links TRBV7-2 to TRBJ1-5; no clear D gene. V was cut by 3 bases and J by 3 bases, with 6 bases left in between. This CDR3 region has 13 residues. The germline V gene has CDR1 SGHTA and CDR2 FQGNSA. CDR3 DNA sequence: TGTGCCAGCAGCTTTTGGAACAATCAGCCCCAGCATTTT. This sequence encodes CASSFWNNQPQHF.

The chain is built from TRBV5-5 and TRBJ1-2; 10 bases map to TRBD1. The trim removed 1 base at V and 5 bases at J, leaving 11 bases unmatched. This CDR3 has 17 amino acids. CDR1 and CDR2 from the germline V gene are SGHKS and YYEKEE (reference sequence). CDR3 nucleotide sequence: TGTGCCAGCAGCTTGTCCGGGACAGGGGCCGATTTTTATGGCTACACCTTC. Amino acids: CASSLSGTGADFYGYTF.

This sequence joins TRBV7-8 and TRBJ2-2; unclear D gene. Per germline, CDR1 SGHVS and CDR2 FQNEAQ. The CDR3 extends over 13 amino acids. V lost 3 bases and J lost 7, with 9 bases in between. This chain's CDR3 is CASSFKRNGELFF. The CDR3, as DNA: TGTGCCAGCAGCTTCAAACGGAACGGGGAGCTGTTTTTT.

V gene TRBV19 combines with J gene TRBJ1-3; D is ambiguous. Germline loops: CDR1 LNHDA, CDR2 SQIVND (reference sequence). V was shortened by 5 bases and J by 0 bases, with 11 bases between the two germline ends. This CDR3 is 15 amino acids long. This chain's CDR3 is CASSLGRSSGNTIYF. The CDR3 region has the DNA TGTGCCAGTAGTCTCGGTCGGAGCTCTGGAAACACCATATATTTT.

The gene calls are TRBV28 and TRBJ1-2; 10 bases are a match to TRBD1. This CDR3 region has 14 residues. In germline, CDR1 is MDHEN, CDR2 SYDVKM. The ends lost 5 bases at V and 5 bases at J; junction bases unmatched: 5. The CDR3 reads CASSGTGEEYGYTF. Written as DNA, the CDR3 is TGTGCCAGCAGTGGGACAGGGGAGGAATATGGCTACACCTTC.

This clone was detected once. The gene calls are TRBV7-2 and TRBJ2-1, with 12 bases aligning to TRBD2. Germline loops: CDR1 SGHTA, CDR2 FQGNSA. This CDR3 spans 16 amino acids. The trim removed 4 bases at V and 7 bases at J, leaving 8 bases unmatched. The CDR3 reads CASSSPGLAGRNEQFF. The CDR3 coding sequence is TGTGCCAGCAGCTCTCCCGGACTAGCGGGACGGAATGAGCAGTTCTTC.

V usage is TRBV5-6 and J usage is TRBJ2-7, with D perhaps TRBD2 (5 bases). The CDR3 has 11 residues. The V end was cut by 4 bases, the J end by 4 bases, with 6 bases between. Germline V gives CDR1 SGHDT, CDR2 YYEEEE. CDR3 nucleotides: TGTGCCAGCAGCCGCGGGTACGAGCAGTACTTC. Encoded protein: CASSRGYEQYF.

V and J are TRBV6-1 and TRBJ1-5, with D unclear. V was trimmed by 7 bases and J by 9 bases, leaving 16 bases between them. The CDR3 loop spans 13 amino acids. CDR1 is MNHNS, CDR2 SASEGT, per germline. This CDR3 is CASIRDTQGPQHF. DNA of the CDR3: TGTGCCAGCATCCGTGACACCCAAGGGCCCCAGCATTTT.

This chain joins TRBV4-3 and TRBJ2-3, with 9 bases identical to TRBD2. Germline V CDR1 and CDR2: LGHNA, YSLEER. CDR3 length equals 17 residues. With V trimmed by 1 base and J by 2 bases, 7 bases remained unmatched. Here the CDR3 DNA reads TGCGCCAGCAGCCAAGGGGGTCTAGCGGGACACACAGATACGCAGTATTTT. It yields the protein CASSQGGLAGHTDTQYF.

This clone was seen once. V is TRBV21-1 and J is TRBJ2-7; the D segment call TRBD2 is taken from the table without a DNA check. TRBV21-1 is described as a pseudogene. This CDR3 region has 17 residues. CDR3 region: CASSKTGLAGSSYEQYF. CDR3 in DNA: TGTGCCAGCAGCAAAACGGGGTTAGCGGGGAGCTCCTACGAGCAGTACTTC.

This rearrangement joins TRBV30 to TRBJ2-1, with D hard to call. Germline lookup yields CDR1 GTSNPN and CDR2 SVGIG (reference sequence). The CDR3 contains 14 residues. The ends were cut back, 3 bases at V and 5 bases at J, with 14 bases in the middle. CDR3 sequence reads: CAWRRWAGHNEQFF. CDR3 DNA sequence: TGTGCCTGGAGGAGATGGGCAGGACACAATGAGCAGTTCTTC.

The rearrangement uses TRBV18 and TRBJ2-2, with D possibly TRBD2 on 6 matching bases. The CDR3 has 14 residues. V was clipped by 6 bases and J by 1 base, with 9 bases between them. From germline, CDR1 is KGHSH and CDR2 LQKENI. DNA of the CDR3: TGTGCCAGCTCGAACGGGGGGAACACCGGGGAGCTGTTTTTT. Its protein is CASSNGGNTGELFF. Combining the CDR3 with reference TRBV18 and TRBJ2-2 gives the whole variable domain NAGVMQNPRHLVRRRGQEARLRCSPMKGHSHVYWYRQLPEEGLKFMVYLQKENIIDESGMPKERFSAEFPKEGPSILRIQQVVRGDSAAYFCASSNGGNTGELFFGEGSRLTVL.